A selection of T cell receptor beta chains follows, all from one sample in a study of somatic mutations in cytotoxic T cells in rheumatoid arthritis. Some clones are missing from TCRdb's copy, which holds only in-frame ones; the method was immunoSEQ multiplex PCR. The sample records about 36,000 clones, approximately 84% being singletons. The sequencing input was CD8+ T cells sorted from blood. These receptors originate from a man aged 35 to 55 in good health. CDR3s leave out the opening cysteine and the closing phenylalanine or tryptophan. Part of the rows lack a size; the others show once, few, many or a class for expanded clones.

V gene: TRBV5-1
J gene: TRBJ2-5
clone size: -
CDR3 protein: ASSLEEGELGETQY

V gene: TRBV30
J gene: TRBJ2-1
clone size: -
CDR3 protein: AWSVQGNEQF

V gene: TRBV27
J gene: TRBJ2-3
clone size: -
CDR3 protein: ASSWKRRSTDTQY

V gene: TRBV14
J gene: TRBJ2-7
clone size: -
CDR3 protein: ASSPIGYEQY

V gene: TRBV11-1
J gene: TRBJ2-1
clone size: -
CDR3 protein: ASSLAGTDWYEQF

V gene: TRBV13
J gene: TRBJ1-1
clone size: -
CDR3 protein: ASSLGGAWTEAF

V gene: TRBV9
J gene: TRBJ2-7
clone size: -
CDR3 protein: ASSAGDYYEQY

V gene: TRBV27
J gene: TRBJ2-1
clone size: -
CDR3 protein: ASRYQTGDSYNEQF

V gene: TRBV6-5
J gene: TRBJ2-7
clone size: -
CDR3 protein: ASSYRDGGEQY

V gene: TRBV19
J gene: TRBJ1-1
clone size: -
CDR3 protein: ASSTPGGNTEAF

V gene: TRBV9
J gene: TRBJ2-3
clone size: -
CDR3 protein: ASSGGLLTDTQY

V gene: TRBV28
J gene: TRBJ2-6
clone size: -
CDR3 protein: ASSSGVSGANVLT

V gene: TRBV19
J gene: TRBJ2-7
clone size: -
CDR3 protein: ASSIDHLGRYSYEQY

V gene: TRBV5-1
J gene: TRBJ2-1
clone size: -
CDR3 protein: ASSLWASGRLGNEQF

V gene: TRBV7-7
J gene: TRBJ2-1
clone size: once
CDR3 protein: ASSLATGVGSEQF

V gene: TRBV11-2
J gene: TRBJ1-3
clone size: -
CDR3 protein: ASNSGVSGNTIY

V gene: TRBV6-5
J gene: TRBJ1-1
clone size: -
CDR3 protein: ASSYHSGGEVTEAF

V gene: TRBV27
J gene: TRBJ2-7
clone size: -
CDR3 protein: ASSPLSSGRALGYEQY

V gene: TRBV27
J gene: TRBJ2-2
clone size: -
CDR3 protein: ASSLGTSGFGGELF

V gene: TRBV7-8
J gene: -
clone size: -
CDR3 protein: ASSSHSYEQY

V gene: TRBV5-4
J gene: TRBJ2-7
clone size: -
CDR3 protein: ASSPVPSSYEQY

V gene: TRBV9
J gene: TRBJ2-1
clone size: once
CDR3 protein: ASSVGGESYNEQF

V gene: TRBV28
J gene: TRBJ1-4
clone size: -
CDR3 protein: ASSLDYGVTTNEKLF

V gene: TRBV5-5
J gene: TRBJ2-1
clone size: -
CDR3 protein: ASSLVWGASYNEQF

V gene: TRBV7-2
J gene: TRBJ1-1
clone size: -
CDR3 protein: ASSFISGGYEAF

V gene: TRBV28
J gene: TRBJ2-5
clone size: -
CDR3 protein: ASRTRQTYQETQY

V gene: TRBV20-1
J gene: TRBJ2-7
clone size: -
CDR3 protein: SARKAYEQY

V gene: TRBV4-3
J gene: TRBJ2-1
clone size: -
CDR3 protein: ASSQGVGMGNEQF

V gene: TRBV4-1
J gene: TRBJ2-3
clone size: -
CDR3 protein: ASSQDPSGRSDTQY

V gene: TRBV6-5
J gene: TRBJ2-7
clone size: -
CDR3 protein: ASGSSRFYEQY

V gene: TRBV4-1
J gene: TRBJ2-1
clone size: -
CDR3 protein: ASSAGLAVHEQF

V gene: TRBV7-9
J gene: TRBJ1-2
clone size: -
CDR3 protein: ASSLGTGGYGYT

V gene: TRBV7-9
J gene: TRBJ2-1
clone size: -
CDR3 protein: ASSWRDTPYNEQF

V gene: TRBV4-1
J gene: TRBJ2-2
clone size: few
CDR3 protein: ASSISDRVNTGELF

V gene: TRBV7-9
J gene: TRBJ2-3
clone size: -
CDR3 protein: ASSPSTVDTQY

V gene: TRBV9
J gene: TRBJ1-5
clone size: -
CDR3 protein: ASSPPNSNQPQH

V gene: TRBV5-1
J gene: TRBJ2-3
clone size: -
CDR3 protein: ASSPTSDHTDTQY

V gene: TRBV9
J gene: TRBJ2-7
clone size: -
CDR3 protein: ASSPAQRSYEQY

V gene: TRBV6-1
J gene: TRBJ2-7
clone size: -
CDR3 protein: ASRDGAGEQY

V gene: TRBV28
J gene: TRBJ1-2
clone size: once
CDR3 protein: ASSLSVQGDDYGYT

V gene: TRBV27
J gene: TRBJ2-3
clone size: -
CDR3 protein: ASRELAGATDTQY

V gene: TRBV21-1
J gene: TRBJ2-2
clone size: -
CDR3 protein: ASGRRGNTGELF